This TCR beta chain is from a study of T-cell memory formation after mild COVID-19. On the study more broadly: TCR clustering was largely donor specific. Whole-study results and caveats: There were some responding clones in pre-infection memory, which suggested that cross-reactive memory had joined. Clones that got smaller from day 15 to 85 had even CD4/CD8, while clones growing later tipped toward CD4+.

A 5'RACE reaction primed in the constant segment made cDNA libraries of TCR alpha and TCR beta, and these carried sample barcodes and UMIs. TCRdb passed the 5' RACE reads through MiXCR, listing each CDR3 protein once. The profile shows about 350,000 distinct CDR3 sequences, roughly 13% of them singletons. This CDR3 comprises 16 residues. Germline loops: CDR1 SGHAT, CDR2 FQNNGV. J was trimmed by 5 bases and V by 4 bases; bases with no gene match: 11. Regarding this clonotype: Its target is unknown.

The sample was PBMCs or a T cell subset sorted from them (not recorded which). This chain links TRBV11-2 with TRBJ2-1; 7 nucleotides match TRBD2. The sequence was obtained from a man younger than 35 who had mild COVID-19 (a few samples of this study predate the infection). Cell type and time point are not known. The CDR3 DNA reads TGTGCCAGCAGCTCGTCCTTTGCGGGGGACCACAATGAGCAGTTCTTC. Its translation is CASSSSFAGDHNEQFF.